What follows is one T cell receptor (beta chain) and its context. The specificity of this receptor is unknown. The input lacks base qualities; no much larger clone sits a single base away. Repertoires were sampled repeatedly over the course of chemoradiotherapy so that clonal expansion in the tumor microenvironment could be followed. The data derive from a study of chemoradiotherapy in HPV16-positive cancers (dated by TCRdb to 2022 to 2024). General notes on the study: Candidate HPV-specific T-cell clones and common TCR motifs were defined by functional T-cell assays performed on cells from a couple of HPV16-positive patients. TCR repertoires from roughly 87 patients with HPV-related cancers were then used to track the candidate HPV-specific TCRs and motifs. The study asked whether T-cell immunity against the HPV oncoproteins E6 and E7 changes during chemoradiotherapy and whether it affects survival.

CDR1 SQVTM and CDR2 ANQGSEA were looked up in the germline V gene. Its CDR3 holds 12 amino acids, cysteine through phenylalanine. Of all the DNA, just the CDR3 is kept, 36 bases in frame from base 1. Relative to germline, V is 6 bases shorter and J is 6 bases shorter, with 14 bases between their ends. Results the study describes overall, beyond this receptor: Among HPV16-positive patients, expansion of HPV-responsive T cells during chemoradiotherapy was associated with better recurrence-free survival. The functional definition of HPV-specific T cells was derived from only a couple of HPV16-positive patients, and the survival association was reported for HPV16-positive patients. Expansion of candidate HPV-specific clones and E7-related TCR motifs was observed in the tumor microenvironment during treatment, whereas no such expansion was observed for non-HPV-specific T cells.

Preparation of the library involved the immunoSEQ multiplex PCR assay. In TCRdb, the immuneACCESS table is reduced to in-frame sequences with V and J assigned. These tables do not hold every clone; where another copy was compared, an unresolved V gene accounts for under half, and the others remain unexplained. In this sample the table shows several thousand clones, approximately 79% of which occur a single time. The ten largest clones add up to under 20% of the sample. The rearranged chain carries TRBV29-1 and TRBJ1-2; the D gene cannot be resolved reliably. The sample in question was tumor tissue, obtained from a patient who underwent chemoradiotherapy. This receptor was obtained from a human donor with HPV-associated anogenital cancer. The CDR3 protein sequence reads: CSVIDRPDGYTF. The DNA reads TGCAGCGTAATAGACCGGCCAGATGGCTACACCTTC.